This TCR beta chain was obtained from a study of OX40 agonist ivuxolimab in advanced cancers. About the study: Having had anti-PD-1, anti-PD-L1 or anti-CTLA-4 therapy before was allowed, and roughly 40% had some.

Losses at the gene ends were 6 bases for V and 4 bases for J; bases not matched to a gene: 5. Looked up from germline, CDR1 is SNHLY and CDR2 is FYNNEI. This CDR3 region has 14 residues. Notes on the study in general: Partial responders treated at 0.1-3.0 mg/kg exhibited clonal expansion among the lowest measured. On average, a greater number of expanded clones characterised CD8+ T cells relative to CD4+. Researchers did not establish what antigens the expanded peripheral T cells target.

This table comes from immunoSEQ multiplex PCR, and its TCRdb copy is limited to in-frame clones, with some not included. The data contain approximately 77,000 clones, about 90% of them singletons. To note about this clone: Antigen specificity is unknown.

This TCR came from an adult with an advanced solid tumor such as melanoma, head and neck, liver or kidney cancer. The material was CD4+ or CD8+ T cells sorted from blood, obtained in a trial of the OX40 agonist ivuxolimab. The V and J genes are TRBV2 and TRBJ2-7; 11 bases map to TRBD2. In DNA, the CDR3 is TGTGCCAGCAGCCCCAGGACTAGCGGGTACGAGCAGTACTTC. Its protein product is CASSPRTSGYEQYF. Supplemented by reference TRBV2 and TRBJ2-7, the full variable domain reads EPEVTQTPSHQVTQMGQEVILRCVPISNHLYFYWYRQILGQKVEFLVSFYNNEISEKSEIFDDQFSVERPDGSNFTLKIRSTKLEDSAMYFCASSPRTSGYEQYFGPGTRLTVT.